Shown below are 25 T cell receptor beta chains from a single sample sequenced in a study of blood T cell repertoires in COVID-19. Sequenced by immunoSEQ multiplex PCR; TCRdb stores in-frame clones only, minus some. The sample has more than 75,000 clones; about 91% are singletons. The sample consisted of peripheral blood. The receptors come from a woman in her 70s with acute or convalescent COVID-19.

The chain employs TRBV18 and TRBJ2-5, with a tentative D call TRBD1 (6 bases). Deletions cut 5 bases from V and 7 bases from J, with 17 bases between. The germline gives CDR1 KGHSH, CDR2 LQKENI. This CDR3 has 14 amino acids. DNA for the CDR3: TGTGCCAGCTCAACTGCCTCTACAGGGTCGACCCAGTACTTC. Its translation is CASSTASTGSTQYF.

The chain has TRBV24-1 and TRBJ1-2; D is possibly TRBD1 (5 bases). V was pared by 5 bases and J by 5 bases, with 11 bases between. There are 13 residues in the CDR3. The V gene's germline CDR1 is KGHDR and CDR2 SFDVKD. CDR3 DNA sequence: TGTGCCACCAGTGCTGGGGCAGCTTATGGCTACACCTTC. The encoded protein is CATSAGAAYGYTF.

The V gene is TRBV10-2, the J gene TRBJ2-1; D is perhaps TRBD2 (6 bases). The CDR3 totals 16 residues. V dropped 7 bases and J dropped 5 bases, with 21 bases sitting between them. In germline, CDR1 is WSHSY, CDR2 SAAADI. The CDR3 DNA is TGCGCCAGCACGCAGCGGGCAGGGATCGGCAACAATGAGCAGTTCTTC. Residues: CASTQRAGIGNNEQFF.

The genes are TRBV7-8 and TRBJ1-1; TRBD1 matches 9 bases. Unmatched junction bases numbered 7, after V lost 5 bases and J lost 6 bases. The germline CDR1 and CDR2 sequences are SGHVS and FQNEAQ. The CDR3 has 14 residues. DNA for the CDR3: TGTGCCAGCAGCCCGGGACAGGGTGGCCCTGAAGCTTTCTTT. Protein: CASSPGQGGPEAFF.

This chain links TRBV5-4 with TRBJ2-7; possible D gene TRBD1, 5 bases. V lost 4 bases, J lost 5 bases, and 13 bases lay in between. Germline CDR1 is SGHNT and CDR2 is YYREEE (reference sequence). The CDR3 is 13 residues long. For the CDR3, the DNA is TGTGCCAGCAGCACGCAGGGCTTAGACGAGCAGTACTTC. It codes for CASSTQGLDEQYF.

This chain uses TRBV5-1 with TRBJ2-1, with 7 bases identical to TRBD2. The germline CDR1 and CDR2 sequences are SGHRS and YFSETQ. Trimming at V came to 9 bases and at J to 3 bases, leaving 6 bases not matched to a gene. The CDR3 length is 13 residues. CDR3 bases: TGCGCCACCGGATCGGGGGGCTACAATGAGCAGTTCTTC. Amino acid sequence: CATGSGGYNEQFF.

The rearrangement joins TRBV5-1 to TRBJ2-5; 9 bases match TRBD1. Germline trimming cut 3 bases from V and 4 bases from J; bases unmatched to any gene: 4. This CDR3 region has 14 residues. Per germline, CDR1 SGHRS and CDR2 YFSETQ. CDR3 in DNA: TGCGCCAGCAGCTGGGGACAGGGTTCAGAGACCCAGTACTTC. It is translated as CASSWGQGSETQYF.

The genes are TRBV27 and TRBJ2-2; 9 bases map to TRBD1. CDR3 length equals 17 residues. Per germline, CDR1 MNHEY and CDR2 SMNVEV (reference sequence). The ends lost 8 bases at V and 4 bases at J; junction bases unmatched: 14. The CDR3, as DNA: TGTGCCAGCGGTGTCTTTCCGGGACAGGGCGTCACCGGGGAGCTGTTTTTT. Translating it yields CASGVFPGQGVTGELFF.

The chain combines TRBV19 with TRBJ1-2; D remains ambiguous. The CDR3 is 14 residues long. V gave up 5 bases and J gave up 0 bases, with 10 bases separating them. Germline V gene data show CDR1 as LNHDA and CDR2 as SQIVND (reference sequence). DNA of the CDR3: TGTGCCAGTAGTTTTCGGGAAGCTAACTATGGCTACACCTTC. This translates into CASSFREANYGYTF.

The chain has TRBV4-1 and TRBJ2-5; TRBD2 matches at 12 bases. Germline V gene sequence: CDR1 MGHRA, CDR2 YSYEKL. The CDR3 spans 16 residues. V gave up 2 bases and J gave up 5 bases; unmatched junction bases: 6. The CDR3 is CASSQRLAGGSETQYF. The CDR3 bases are TGCGCCAGCAGCCAACGTCTAGCGGGGGGGTCCGAGACCCAGTACTTC.

The chain joins TRBV29-1 to TRBJ2-5; 10 bases align to TRBD2. CDR1 is SQVTM, CDR2 ANQGSEA, per germline. This CDR3 region has 15 residues. With V trimmed by 7 bases and J by 1 base, 9 bases remained unmatched. DNA for the CDR3: TGCAGCGCGGACAGCGGGGGGGCCCCCCAAGAGACCCAGTACTTC. This translates into CSADSGGAPQETQYF.

The sample holds one count of this clone. One end of the junction does not line up with germline, which may come from a read error. The chain links TRBV27 to TRBJ2-7; 7 bases map to TRBD2. The germline V gene encodes CDR1 MNHEY and CDR2 SMNVEV (reference sequence). The CDR3 runs 14 residues. The CDR3: CVSNPSGDRTEQYF. The CDR3 DNA reads TGTGTCAGCAATCCCAGCGGGGACCGTACCGAGCAGTACTTC.

The gene calls are TRBV5-1 and TRBJ2-7; TRBD1 matches 8 bases. The CDR3 contains 15 residues. Unmatched junction bases numbered 11, after V lost 4 bases and J lost 5 bases. Germline lookup yields CDR1 SGHRS and CDR2 YFSETQ. The CDR3 DNA sequence: TGCGCCAGCAGCCCCACCCTGACAGGGGTTGACGAGCAGTACTTC. Protein product: CASSPTLTGVDEQYF.

The chain uses TRBV9 and TRBJ2-2, with 10 bases aligning to TRBD2. The CDR3 sequence is 15 residues long. From germline, CDR1 is SGDLS and CDR2 YYNGEE. The ends lost 0 bases at V and 8 bases at J; junction bases unmatched: 4. The CDR3 spells CASSVVASGGGELFF. DNA of the CDR3: TGTGCCAGCAGCGTAGTCGCTAGCGGGGGAGGGGAGCTGTTTTTT.

In this sample, this clone turned up once. V gene TRBV2 combines with J gene TRBJ2-2; TRBD1 is a possible D gene (6 bases). This CDR3 spans 13 amino acids. Trimming stripped 3 bases from V and 6 bases from J, with 8 bases between. CDR1 is SNHLY, CDR2 FYNNEI, per germline. The CDR3 nucleotides read TGTGCCAGCAGTGACACAGGGCCCGGGGAGCTGTTTTTT. It codes for CASSDTGPGELFF.

The chain has TRBV5-6 and TRBJ2-7, with 11 bases matching TRBD1. J lost 4 bases, V lost 4 bases, and 7 bases had no gene match. The CDR3 runs to 15 residues. CDR1 is SGHDT, CDR2 YYEEEE, per germline. CDR3 nucleotide sequence: TGTGCCAGCAGCCGTGGACAGGGGGCTCGATACGAGCAGTACTTC. Amino acids: CASSRGQGARYEQYF.

The chain has TRBV6-5 and TRBJ2-2, with 9 bases lining up with TRBD1. The CDR3 spans 14 residues. With V trimmed by 6 bases and J by 3 bases, 2 bases remained unmatched. Germline-derived CDR1 and CDR2 are MNHEY and SVGAGI. CDR3 region: CASRRTGDTGELFF. As DNA, the CDR3 is TGTGCCAGCAGACGGACAGGGGACACCGGGGAGCTGTTTTTT.

The gene calls are TRBV7-2 and TRBJ2-7, with TRBD2 identical over 10 bases. The germline gives CDR1 SGHTA, CDR2 FQGNSA. J lost 0 bases, V lost 1 base, and 9 bases had no gene match. This CDR3 spans 18 amino acids. The CDR3 region has the DNA TGTGCCAGCAGCTTAGGGCGGAGGACTAGCGGCTTCTCCTACGAGCAGTACTTC. Translated, it gives CASSLGRRTSGFSYEQYF.

This clone was seen only a few times. The chain employs TRBV2 and TRBJ1-3; a possible D gene is TRBD1 (5 bases). Germline V lookup: CDR1 SNHLY, CDR2 FYNNEI. The CDR3 loop spans 13 amino acids. The germline V and J ends were trimmed by 6 bases and 10 bases, with 16 bases remaining between them. The CDR3 DNA reads as TGTGCCAGCAGCGTACTTCAGGGTAAAACCATATATTTT. Translated: CASSVLQGKTIYF.

J is TRBJ1-4 and V is TRBV5-1; D is unclear. The V gene's germline CDR1 is SGHRS and CDR2 YFSETQ. Trimming left V 0 bases short and J 8 bases short, with 8 bases between. The CDR3 is 13 residues long. CDR3 DNA sequence: TGCGCCAGCAGCTTGGGCCTCCAGGAAAAACTGTTTTTT. Its translation is CASSLGLQEKLFF.

This clone was seen a few times. CDR3: CASSYSPGGARNEQFF. DNA of the CDR3: TGTGCCAGCAGTTACTCGCCAGGGGGCGCGCGGAATGAGCAGTTCTTC. The V and J genes are TRBV6-5 and TRBJ2-1; the match to TRBD1 covers 8 bases. V shed 0 bases and J 7 bases; nucleotides not matched to a gene: 8. The CDR3 is made up of 16 amino acids. CDR1 is MNHEY and CDR2 is SVGAGI in the germline V gene.

CDR3 sequence: CASSPQGVGSSYEQYF. In DNA form, the CDR3 reads TGTGCCAGCTCACCACAGGGAGTGGGGAGCTCCTACGAGCAGTACTTC. This chain uses TRBV18 with TRBJ2-7; D is perhaps TRBD2 (5 bases). The CDR3 is 16 residues long. Germline-derived CDR1 and CDR2 are KGHSH and LQKENI. V lost 1 base, J lost 0 bases, and 13 bases lay in between.

The chain couples TRBV18 to TRBJ1-1; a possible D gene is TRBD1 (5 bases). This CDR3 spans 14 amino acids. The ends were cut back, 1 base at V and 7 bases at J, with 13 bases in the middle. Germline V lookup: CDR1 KGHSH, CDR2 LQKENI. The CDR3 DNA sequence: TGTGCCAGCTCACCACGGGGGGAGGCTGGTGAAGCTTTCTTT. Translating gives CASSPRGEAGEAFF.

The chain is built from TRBV28 and TRBJ1-5; 10 nucleotides align to TRBD1. In germline, CDR1 is MDHEN, CDR2 SYDVKM. This CDR3 comprises 15 residues. With V trimmed by 5 bases and J by 5 bases, 6 bases remained unmatched. In nucleotides, the CDR3 is TGTGCCAGCAGTATACACGGGACAGGGGATCAGCCCCAGCATTTT. Residues: CASSIHGTGDQPQHF. The complete variable domain, with remaining parts taken from reference TRBV28 and TRBJ1-5, reads DVKVTQSSRYLVKRTGEKVFLECVQDMDHENMFWYRQDPGLGLRLIYFSYDVKMKEKGDIPEGYSVSREKKERFSLILESASTNQTSMYLCASSIHGTGDQPQHFGDGTRLSIL.

This clone was detected once. The chain couples TRBV19 to TRBJ1-3; D not resolved. V lost 3 bases and J lost 0, with 15 bases in between. Germline values: CDR1 LNHDA, CDR2 SQIVND (reference sequence). This CDR3 has 17 amino acids. The CDR3 region is CASSIRPIRSSGNTIYF. Written as DNA, the CDR3 is TGTGCCAGTAGTATCAGGCCCATCCGAAGCTCTGGAAACACCATATATTTT.